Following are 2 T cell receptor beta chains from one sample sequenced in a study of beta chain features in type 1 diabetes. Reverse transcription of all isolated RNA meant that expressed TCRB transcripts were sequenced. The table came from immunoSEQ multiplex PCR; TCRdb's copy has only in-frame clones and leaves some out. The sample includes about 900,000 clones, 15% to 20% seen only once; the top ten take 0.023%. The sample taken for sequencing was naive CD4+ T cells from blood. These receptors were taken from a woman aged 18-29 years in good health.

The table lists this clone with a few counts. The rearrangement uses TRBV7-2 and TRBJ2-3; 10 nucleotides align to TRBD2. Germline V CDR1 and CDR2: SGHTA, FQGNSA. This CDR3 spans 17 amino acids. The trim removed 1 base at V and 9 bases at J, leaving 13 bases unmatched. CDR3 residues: CASSLGLAGAVQATQYF. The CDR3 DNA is TGTGCCAGCAGCTTAGGCCTAGCGGGAGCGGTACAGGCCACGCAGTATTTT.

DNA of the CDR3: TGTGCCAGCAGCCGCACTGTGGGACGCCCCTACGAGCAGTACTTC. It encodes CASSRTVGRPYEQYF. The chain links TRBV7-6 to TRBJ2-7, with D perhaps TRBD1 or TRBD2 (5 bases each). This CDR3 region has 15 residues. Germline lookup yields CDR1 SGHVS and CDR2 FNYEAQ. The V gene lost 5 bases and the J gene lost 2 bases, with 16 bases spanning the gap. Full variable domain (remainder filled in from reference TRBV7-6 and TRBJ2-7): GAGVSQSPRYKVTKRGQDVALRCDPISGHVSLYWYRQALGQGPEFLTYFNYEAQQDKSGLPNDRFSAERPEGSISTLTIQRTEQRDSAMYRCASSRTVGRPYEQYFGPGTRLTVT.